Described below is a single TCR beta chain sequence and its context. Its antigen is unknown. The data were obtained in a study of radiotherapy plus CTLA-4 blockade in lung cancer. The study, taken as a whole, reports: Expansion in blood of tumor-derived TCR clones was seen after radiotherapy plus ipilimumab.

This table comes from immunoSEQ multiplex PCR, and its TCRdb copy is limited to in-frame clones, with some not included. The data hold 40,000 to 45,000 clones, with over 60% observed a single time. V dropped 6 bases and J dropped 7 bases, with 4 bases sitting between them. This CDR3 is 11 amino acids long. Germline V gives CDR1 KGHSH, CDR2 LQKENI. This TCR was recovered from a human donor with non-small cell lung cancer whose response to radiotherapy plus ipilimumab could not be evaluated. The chain links TRBV18 to TRBJ1-6; D not resolved. Material: peripheral blood, obtained from a patient treated with radiotherapy plus ipilimumab. The CDR3 bases are TGTGCCAGCTCCCAGAATTCACCCCTCCACTTT. Amino acid sequence: CASSQNSPLHF.